These 4 T cell receptor beta chains were sequenced from one sample in a study of blood T cell repertoires in COVID-19. TCRdb's copy holds only in-frame clones and misses some; the assay was immunoSEQ multiplex PCR. The table lists a few hundred thousand clones, more than 75% of them singletons. Sequences were obtained from PBMCs or T cells enriched from blood (not recorded which). Receptors were obtained from a man aged 25-45 years who had recovered from COVID-19.

The V and J genes are TRBV19 and TRBJ1-1; D is undetermined. V was pared by 0 bases and J by 2 bases, with 13 bases between. Germline V CDR1 and CDR2: LNHDA, SQIVND (reference sequence). The CDR3 runs 16 residues. The CDR3 DNA follows: TGTGCCAGTAGTATAGATCCGGGAATGCAAAACACTGAAGCTTTCTTT. Protein product: CASSIDPGMQNTEAFF.

With respect to this clone: Different DNA sequences within this sample yield the same CDR3. This CDR3 is CASSAGDSYEQYF. The CDR3 DNA is TGTGCCAGCAGCGCCGGGGACTCCTACGAGCAGTACTTC. This chain connects TRBV9 to TRBJ2-7; the D gene is possibly TRBD2 (5 bases). This CDR3 region has 13 residues. V was trimmed by 3 bases and J by 0 bases, leaving 7 bases between them. Germline CDR1 reads SGDLS; CDR2 reads YYNGEE. The full variable domain, with the rest looked up from reference TRBV9 and TRBJ2-7, is DSGVTQTPKHLITATGQRVTLRCSPRSGDLSVYWYQQSLDQGLQFLIQYYNGEERAKGNILERFSAQQFPDLHSELNLSSLELGDSALYFCASSAGDSYEQYFGPGTRLTVT.

The V call is TRBV4-2, the J call TRBJ1-1; D uncertain. Germline-derived CDR1 and CDR2 are LGHNA and YNFKEQ. The V end lost 1 base, the J end lost 4 bases, and 13 bases lay between the germline ends. This CDR3 has 15 amino acids. DNA for the CDR3: TGTGCCAGCAGCCAAGTCGCGACACCTCTCACTGAAGCTTTCTTT. Encoded protein: CASSQVATPLTEAFF.

The gene calls are TRBV5-6 and TRBJ2-4, with TRBD1 as a possible D gene (5 bases). There are 15 residues in the CDR3. Trimming cost V 0 bases and J 0 bases, with 7 bases left between them. CDR1 and CDR2 from the germline V gene are SGHDT and YYEEEE. DNA for the CDR3: TGTGCCAGCAGCTTGGCAGGGATAGCCAAAAACATTCAGTACTTC. This codes for CASSLAGIAKNIQYF.